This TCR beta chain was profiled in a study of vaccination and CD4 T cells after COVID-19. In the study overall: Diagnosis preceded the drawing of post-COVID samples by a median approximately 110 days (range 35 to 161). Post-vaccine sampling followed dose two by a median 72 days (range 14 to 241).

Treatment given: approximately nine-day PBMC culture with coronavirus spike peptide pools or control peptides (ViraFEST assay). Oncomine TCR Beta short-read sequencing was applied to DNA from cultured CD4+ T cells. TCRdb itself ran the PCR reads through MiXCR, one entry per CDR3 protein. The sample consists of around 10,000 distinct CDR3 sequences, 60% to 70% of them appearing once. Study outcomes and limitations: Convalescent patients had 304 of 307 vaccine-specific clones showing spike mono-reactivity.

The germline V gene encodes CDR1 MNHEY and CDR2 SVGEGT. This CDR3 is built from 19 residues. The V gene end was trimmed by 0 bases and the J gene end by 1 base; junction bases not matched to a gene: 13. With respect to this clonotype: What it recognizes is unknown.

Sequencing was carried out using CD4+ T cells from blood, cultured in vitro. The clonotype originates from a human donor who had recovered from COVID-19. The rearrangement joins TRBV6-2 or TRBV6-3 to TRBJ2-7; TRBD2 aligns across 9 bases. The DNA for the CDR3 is TGTGCCAGCAGTTACTCGAGGCAGGGGGTGAGCGGGAGGTCCTACGAGCAGTACTTC. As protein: CASSYSRQGVSGRSYEQYF.